The text below deals with one TCR beta chain. Antigen specificity is unknown. V dropped 5 bases and J dropped 2; count of bases not matched to a gene: 9. The CDR3 sequence is 16 residues long. The entry originates in a study of identical twins. Study-level findings and limits: Out-of-frame alpha sequences common to twins were enriched for low generation probability. Twin sharing of out-of-frame TCR alpha was underestimated by models in monozygotic pairs. Beta clonotypes that were abundant in cord blood contained fewer insertions, a pattern absent from memory repertoires.

Via MiXCR, TCRdb re-called the 5' RACE reads, giving one row per CDR3 protein. The repertoire holds 400,000 or so distinct CDR3 sequences, with approximately 10% as singletons. Every one of the donors was a healthy Caucasian. Sequenced: naive T cells sorted from blood. The chain couples TRBV12-3 or TRBV12-4 to TRBJ2-3; TRBD1 aligns across 8 bases. The TCR originated in a woman aged 45-65 years in good health. CDR3 sequence reads: CASSTRQGSYTDTQYF. In DNA form, the CDR3 reads TGTGCCAGCAGTACCCGACAGGGGTCCTACACAGATACGCAGTATTTT.